A selection of T cell receptor beta chains follows, all from one sample in a study of cytomegalovirus exposure and HLA in healthy donors. Some clones are missing from TCRdb's copy, which holds only in-frame ones; the method was immunoSEQ multiplex PCR. The table shows about 230,000 clones, with about 85% occurring only once. Sample: PBMCs. Receptor source: a human donor in good health. CDR3s include the opening cysteine and the closing phenylalanine or tryptophan. The D gene is left open where the match is weak. Not every row has a clone size; where given, it reads once, few, many or a size class.

j_call | v_call | d_call | clone_size | cdr3_nt | cdr3_aa
TRBJ1-1 | TRBV6-6 | NA | NA | TGTGCCAGCAGTCTCTTCCGGGAGAACACTGAAGCTTTCTTT | CASSLFRENTEAFF
TRBJ2-7 | TRBV7-2 | NA | NA | TGTGCCAGCAGCCCGAGGGTGCCGTACGCCTACGAGCAGTACTTC | CASSPRVPYAYEQYF
TRBJ2-7 | TRBV27 | NA | NA | TGTGCCAGCAGTTTATACGACAGAGCTATCGCTAGCGAGCAGTACTTC | CASSLYDRAIASEQYF
TRBJ2-1 | TRBV10-3 | TRBD1 | NA | TGTGCCATCAGTCCAACGGGACAGGGGGTGAATGAGCAGTTCTTC | CAISPTGQGVNEQFF
TRBJ2-5 | TRBV27 | TRBD1 | NA | TGTGCCAGCGCGGGACAGGGGGCGCGGGTCGAGACCCAGTACTTC | CASAGQGARVETQYF
TRBJ2-2 | TRBV7-3 | TRBD2 | NA | TGTGCCAGCAGCTTACGACTAGCGGGAGGGAGGGAGCTGTTTTTT | CASSLRLAGGRELFF
TRBJ2-5 | TRBV5-8 | NA | NA | TGTGCCAGCAGCTTGCGGGAGTGGGAGACCCAGTACTTC | CASSLREWETQYF
TRBJ2-7 | TRBV4-3 | TRBD1 | NA | TGCGCCAGCAGCCAAGACTTACAGGGGGCAAGGTACGAGCAGTACTTC | CASSQDLQGARYEQYF
TRBJ2-7 | TRBV5-1 | NA | NA | TGCGCCAGCAGCCTACGGGGGTTACACGAGCAGTACTTC | CASSLRGLHEQYF
TRBJ2-7 | TRBV6-5 | TRBD2 | NA | TGTGCCAGCAGCTACGGGACTAGCGGGAGTTACGAGCAGTACTTC | CASSYGTSGSYEQYF
TRBJ2-1 | TRBV4-2 | TRBD2 | NA | TGTGCCAGCAGCCCCTTGGCTAGCGGGAGCAATGAGCAGTTCTTC | CASSPLASGSNEQFF
TRBJ2-3 | TRBV4-1 | TRBD2 | NA | TGCGCCAGCAGCCAAGAAAGTAGTCCACTAGCGGGAGTTGATACGCAGTATTTT | CASSQESSPLAGVDTQYF
TRBJ1-1 | TRBV6-5 | TRBD1 | NA | TGTGCCAGCAGTTGGGGGACAGGGAACACTGAAGCTTTCTTT | CASSWGTGNTEAFF
TRBJ2-7 | TRBV5-4 | TRBD1 | once | TGTGCCAGCGGCGACAGGGGGCCGTACGAGCAGTACTTC | CASGDRGPYEQYF
TRBJ1-2 | TRBV7-2 | TRBD1 | NA | TGTGCCAGCAGCTTAGAAGGGGGCCGAGGCTACACCTTC | CASSLEGGRGYTF
TRBJ1-1 | TRBV19 | TRBD1 | NA | TGTGCCAGTAGTATCCGGACAGGAAACACTGAAGCTTTCTTT | CASSIRTGNTEAFF
TRBJ2-7 | TRBV6-5 | TRBD2 | NA | TGTGCCAGCAGCGGTAGCGGGACCCACGAGCAGTACTTC | CASSGSGTHEQYF
TRBJ2-3 | TRBV4-1 | NA | NA | TGCGCCAGCAGCCAACCTTTAGCCGCGGGCACAGATACGCAGTATTTT | CASSQPLAAGTDTQYF
TRBJ2-7 | TRBV5-1 | TRBD2 | NA | TGCGCCAGCAGCGGGGGAGGGACCAACTACGAGCAGTACTTC | CASSGGGTNYEQYF
TRBJ2-7 | TRBV7-9 | TRBD1 | NA | TGTGCCAGCAGCCTACAGGGGTTCTCCTACGAGCAGTACTTC | CASSLQGFSYEQYF
TRBJ2-7 | TRBV10-3 | NA | once | TGTGCCATCAGTGAGAGGGCAGGGATAAGCTCCTACGAGCAGTACTTC | CAISERAGISSYEQYF
TRBJ1-6 | TRBV6-5 | TRBD1 | NA | TGTGCCAGCAGTTACACCGGGACAGGGGATGGTTCACCCCTCCACTTT | CASSYTGTGDGSPLHF
TRBJ2-1 | TRBV19 | TRBD1 | NA | TGTGCCAGTAGTATCACAGGGGGCGTAGGGTCCTACAATGAGCAGTTCTTC | CASSITGGVGSYNEQFF
TRBJ2-5 | TRBV5-1 | NA | once | TGCGCCAGCAGCTTGGTTGCAGGGAGGCAAGAGACCCAGTACTTC | CASSLVAGRQETQYF
TRBJ2-1 | TRBV6-1 | TRBD1 | NA | TGTGCCATTTCCCGGACAGGGTTTGGCGGGAACGAGCAGTTCTTC | CAISRTGFGGNEQFF
TRBJ1-1 | TRBV6-5 | NA | NA | TGTGCCAGCAGGCTGGCACCTAGGAACACTGAAGCTTTCTTT | CASRLAPRNTEAFF
TRBJ2-1 | TRBV29-1 | NA | NA | TGCAGCGTTGCCCCGCACCAAGGGACTTCCTACAATGAGCAGTTCTTC | CSVAPHQGTSYNEQFF
TRBJ2-3 | TRBV6-6 | TRBD2 | NA | TGTGCCAGCAGTTACCCGGGAGGCACCTTAGGTACGCAGTATTTT | CASSYPGGTLGTQYF
TRBJ2-1 | TRBV7-2 | TRBD2 | NA | TGTGCCAGCAGCGTCGGACTAGCGCGTGAGCAGTTCTTC | CASSVGLAREQFF
TRBJ2-1 | TRBV9 | TRBD2 | NA | TGTGCCAGCAGCGTCAGACCACTAGCGGGAGTTGTCTTAGAGCAGTTCTTC | CASSVRPLAGVVLEQFF
TRBJ2-3 | TRBV15 | TRBD1 | NA | TGTGCCACCAGCAACTGGTGGGAACAGGGGGACACAGATACGCAGTATTTT | CATSNWWEQGDTDTQYF
TRBJ2-3 | TRBV5-1 | TRBD2 | NA | TGCGCCAGCAGCCTAGGACTAGCGGCTAGCACAGATACGCAGTATTTT | CASSLGLAASTDTQYF